This T cell receptor beta chain was recorded in a study of lymphopenia after photon versus proton radiotherapy. The CDR3 contains 15 residues. Germline values: CDR1 GTSNPN, CDR2 SVGIG (reference sequence). Germline trimming cut 3 bases from V and 3 bases from J; bases unmatched to any gene: 6. This clone has a handful of counts. Its antigen is unknown. Study-wide results and caveats: Relative stability marked proton patients; photon patients lost diversity and naive cells.

Here immunoSEQ multiplex PCR was the method, and the copy in TCRdb shows in-frame clones only, minus some. Of approximately 170,000 clones in the sample, 70% to 90% are singletons; the top ten hold about 4.7%. This receptor was identified in a man over 45 with gastric cancer. The rearrangement uses TRBV30 and TRBJ1-4; TRBD1 agrees at 8 bases. The material was peripheral blood, obtained from a patient treated with photon-based radiotherapy. CDR3 nucleotide sequence: TGTGCCTGGAGGGAGGCAGGGGGCCCTAATGAAAAACTGTTTTTT. Its translation is CAWREAGGPNEKLFF.